The 15 T cell receptor beta chains below were found in one sample sequenced in a study of T-cell memory formation after mild COVID-19 (dated by TCRdb to about 2021). Library prep was done by 5' RACE. Sequenced using an Illumina NovaSeq 6000. TCRdb itself trimmed the public reads at Q25 with fastp, ran MiXCR and retained productive beta chains. A single entry per CDR3 protein holds the most common genes and DNA from its merged rows. The sample table records roughly 200,000 distinct CDR3 sequences; about 20% of these occur just once. Of the sample, about 23% is held by the ten largest clones. Sequencing was done on a sample of PBMCs or a T cell subset sorted from them (not recorded which). The receptors shown here come from an adult woman who had mild COVID-19 (a few samples of this study predate the infection). The sample titles of this study are shuffled in the database, so cell type and time point are left out; the donor was told from shared clones.

Many counts were recorded for this clonotype. The chain couples TRBV4-1 to TRBJ2-7, with D perhaps TRBD1 or TRBD2 (5 bases each). V was clipped by 1 base and J by 4 bases, with 8 bases between them. Germline CDR1 is MGHRA and CDR2 is YSYEKL. The CDR3 covers 13 residues. The CDR3 region has the DNA TGCGCCAGCAGCCAAGGAGGGGTGTACGAGCAGTACTTC. Translated: CASSQGGVYEQYF.

This clonotype has only a few counts. V gene TRBV7-9 combines with J gene TRBJ2-4; 7 nucleotides line up with TRBD1. CDR3 length: 16 amino acids. From germline, CDR1 is SEHNR and CDR2 FQNEAQ (reference sequence). The junction had 17 bases not matched to a gene; V was cut back by 3 bases and J by 12 bases. CDR3 residues: CASSFLVYQPGQTQYF. CDR3 bases: TGTGCCAGCAGCTTCCTAGTGTATCAGCCGGGACAGACTCAGTACTTC.

This clonotype was seen only a few times. V usage is TRBV13 and J usage is TRBJ1-2; maybe TRBD1 (5 bases). This CDR3 is 12 amino acids long. From germline, CDR1 is PRHDT and CDR2 FYEKMQ (reference sequence). The germline V and J ends were trimmed by 5 bases and 6 bases, with 10 bases remaining between them. In nucleotides, the CDR3 is TGTGCCAGCAGCCCGGGACGGAATGGCTACACCTTC. Its translation: CASSPGRNGYTF. Full variable domain (missing parts from reference TRBV13 and TRBJ1-2): AAGVIQSPRHLIKEKRETATLKCYPIPRHDTVYWYQQGPGQDPQFLISFYEKMQSDKGSIPDRFSAQQFSDYHSELNMSSLELGDSALYFCASSPGRNGYTFGSGTRLTVV.

This chain uses TRBV20-1 with TRBJ2-1; 8 bases line up with TRBD2. The J segment lost 5 bases and the V segment lost 0 bases, leaving 9 bases of the junction unmatched. Germline CDR1 reads DFQATT; CDR2 reads SNEGSKA (reference sequence). The CDR3 has 16 amino acids. The DNA of the CDR3 is TGCAGTGCTAGAGACCTGTACAAGACTAGCGACAATGAGCAGTTCTTC. Translating it yields CSARDLYKTSDNEQFF.

This clonotype has ten or more counts. The chain combines TRBV7-9 with TRBJ2-1; D perhaps matches TRBD1 (6 bases). The CDR3 is made up of 12 amino acids. The V gene's germline CDR1 is SEHNR and CDR2 FQNEAQ (reference sequence). V lost 5 bases to trimming and J lost 7 bases, with 9 bases between them. The CDR3 is CASSLGTNEQFF. In nucleotides, the CDR3 is TGTGCCAGCAGCCTGGGGACAAATGAGCAGTTCTTC.

This clonotype was picked up one time. A much larger clone lies a single base off, so this may be a read error. The chain joins TRBV5-6 to TRBJ2-7, with D perhaps matching TRBD1 or TRBD2 (5 bases each). CDR1 and CDR2 (germline): SGHDT, YYEEEE. The CDR3 contains 12 residues. V was pared by 1 base and J by 6 bases, with 8 bases between. As DNA, the CDR3 is TGTGCCAGCAGCTTGAGGGGAGCCGAGCAGTACTTC. Amino acid sequence: CASSLRGAEQYF.

V gene TRBV20-1 combines with J gene TRBJ2-7, with a tentative D call TRBD1 (5 bases). Germline V CDR1 and CDR2: DFQATT, SNEGSKA (reference sequence). The CDR3 covers 16 residues. Trimming removed 0 bases from V and 2 bases from J, with 17 bases in between. The DNA of the CDR3 is TGCAGTGCTAGAGATCCAGGGCAGGGCCGGGCCTACGAGCAGTACTTC. It translates to CSARDPGQGRAYEQYF.

The rearrangement joins TRBV6-1 to TRBJ1-4, with D perhaps TRBD1 (5 bases). The germline CDR1 and CDR2 sequences are MNHNS and SASEGT. CDR3 length: 18 amino acids. V was trimmed by 5 bases and J by 0 bases, leaving 19 bases between them. CDR3 amino acids: CASSWDHEIAATNEKLFF. The CDR3 nucleotides read TGTGCCAGCAGTTGGGACCATGAAATAGCGGCAACTAATGAAAAACTGTTTTTT.

This clonotype was counted a few times. Written as DNA, the CDR3 is TGTGCCAGCAGCTTTGGCGGAAACAGGGACGAGCAGTACTTC. Its protein product is CASSFGGNRDEQYF. This chain connects TRBV7-3 to TRBJ2-7, with D tentatively TRBD1 (6 bases). The V and J ends lost 3 bases and 5 bases respectively, with 14 bases between them. The germline gives CDR1 SGHTA, CDR2 FQGTGA. CDR3 length equals 14 residues.

The CDR3 region is CATSDSTSRDREYNEQFF. The DNA for the CDR3 is TGTGCCACCAGTGATTCAACTTCACGGGACAGGGAATACAATGAGCAGTTCTTC. This chain links TRBV24-1 with TRBJ2-1; 9 bases match TRBD1. Trimming took 2 bases from V and 4 from J; bases not matched to a gene: 11. Germline lookup yields CDR1 KGHDR and CDR2 SFDVKD. This CDR3 comprises 18 residues.

The J gene is TRBJ2-2, the V gene TRBV4-1; 9 bases are a match to TRBD2. With V trimmed by 1 base and J by 5 bases, 5 bases remained unmatched. CDR1 is MGHRA and CDR2 is YSYEKL in the germline V gene. The CDR3 loop spans 16 amino acids. The CDR3 reads CASSQGLAVGTGELFF. CDR3 nucleotides: TGCGCCAGCAGCCAAGGACTAGCGGTCGGGACCGGGGAGCTGTTTTTT.

This clonotype was seen more than once but under ten times. The DNA for the CDR3 is TGTGCCAGCAGCTTACCGGGGGCCACTGAAGCTTTCTTT. Translation gives CASSLPGATEAFF. This sequence joins TRBV7-9 and TRBJ1-1; perhaps TRBD1 as D (6 bases). The CDR3 sequence is 13 residues long. Trimming took 2 bases from V and 4 from J, leaving 8 bases between them. The V gene's germline CDR1 is SEHNR and CDR2 FQNEAQ (reference sequence).

The CDR3 reads CSVAGRGSNTEAFF. The CDR3 DNA reads as TGCAGCGTTGCTGGCAGGGGATCGAACACTGAAGCTTTCTTT. This rearrangement joins TRBV29-1 to TRBJ1-1, with a possible D match to TRBD1 (6 bases). Trimming pared 4 bases from V and 1 base from J, leaving 13 bases between. This CDR3 region has 14 residues. CDR1 is SQVTM and CDR2 is ANQGSEA in the germline V gene.

The J gene is TRBJ1-2, the V gene TRBV20-1, with 7 positions matching TRBD1. The CDR3 has 15 amino acids. Per germline, CDR1 DFQATT and CDR2 SNEGSKA (reference sequence). V shed 1 base, J shed 4 bases, and the junction held 9 bases outside the gene matches. In nucleotides, the CDR3 is TGCAGTGCTAGAGCCCCAGGGGGACAATCCTATGGCTACACCTTC. This gives the protein CSARAPGGQSYGYTF.

The chain employs TRBV5-1 and TRBJ2-1, with 11 bases identical to TRBD2. The CDR3 spans 17 residues. CDR1 is SGHRS and CDR2 is YFSETQ in the germline V gene. V lost 4 bases to trimming and J lost 3 bases; unmatched junction nucleotides: 9. CDR3 in amino acids: CASSEGGTSGFYNEQFF. The CDR3 DNA reads TGCGCCAGCAGCGAGGGGGGGACTAGCGGTTTCTACAATGAGCAGTTCTTC.